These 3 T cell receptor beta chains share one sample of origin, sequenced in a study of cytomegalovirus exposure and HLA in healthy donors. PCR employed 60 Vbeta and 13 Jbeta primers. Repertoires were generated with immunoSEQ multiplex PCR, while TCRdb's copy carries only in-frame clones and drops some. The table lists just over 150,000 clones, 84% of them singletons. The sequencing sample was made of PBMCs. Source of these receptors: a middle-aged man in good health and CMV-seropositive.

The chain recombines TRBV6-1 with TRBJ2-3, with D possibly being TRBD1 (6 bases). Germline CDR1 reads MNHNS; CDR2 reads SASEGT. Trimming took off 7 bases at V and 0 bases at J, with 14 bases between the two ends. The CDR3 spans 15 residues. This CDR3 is CASNLRTASTDTQYF. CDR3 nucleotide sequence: TGTGCCAGCAATCTTAGGACAGCTAGCACAGATACGCAGTATTTT.

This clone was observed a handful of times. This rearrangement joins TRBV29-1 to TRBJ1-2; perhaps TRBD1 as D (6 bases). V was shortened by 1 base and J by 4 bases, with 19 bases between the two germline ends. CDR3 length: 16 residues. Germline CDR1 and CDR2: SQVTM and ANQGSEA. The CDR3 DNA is TGCAGCGTTGAAGGGGGAGGGCGCCTACAGGGCTATGGCTACACCTTC. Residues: CSVEGGGRLQGYGYTF. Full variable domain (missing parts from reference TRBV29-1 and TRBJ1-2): SAVISQKPSRDICQRGTSLTIQCQVDSQVTMMFWYRQQPGQSLTLIATANQGSEATYESGFVIDKFPISRPNLTFSTLTVSNMSPEDSSIYLCSVEGGGRLQGYGYTFGSGTRLTVV.

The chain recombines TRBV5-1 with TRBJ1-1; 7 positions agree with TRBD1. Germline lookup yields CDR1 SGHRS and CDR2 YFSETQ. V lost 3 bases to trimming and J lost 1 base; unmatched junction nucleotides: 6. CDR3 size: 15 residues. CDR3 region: CASSSDRAKNTEAFF. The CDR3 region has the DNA TGCGCCAGCAGCTCCGACAGGGCCAAGAACACTGAAGCTTTCTTT.